This T cell receptor (beta chain) was documented in a study of Ad26.COV2.S vaccination and SARS-CoV-2 variants. Study as a whole: Doses of Ad26.COV2.S were injected into muscle once or twice, 56 days apart.

Some clones are missing from TCRdb's copy, which holds only in-frame ones; the method was immunoSEQ multiplex PCR. This table holds about 350,000 clones, approximately 84% found once. The CDR3 has 13 residues. CDR1 SEHNR and CDR2 FQNEAQ come from the germline V gene (reference sequence). Trimming took 5 bases from V and 3 from J, leaving 8 bases between them. Described treatment: some 19 received Ad26.COV2.S at low or high dose, single or two shots; 5 received placebo; per-sample allocation not given. All samples were drawn on day 63, counting from the first vaccine or placebo injection. The sequence was obtained from a person between 18 and 59 years old who received the Ad26.COV2.S COVID-19 vaccine or a placebo. Sequenced here: peripheral blood, sampled in a trial of Ad26.COV2.S vaccine versus placebo. The V and J genes are TRBV7-9 and TRBJ2-1; possible D gene TRBD2, 5 bases. CDR3 sequence: CASSVGDYNEQFF. DNA of the CDR3: TGTGCCAGCAGCGTCGGGGACTACAATGAGCAGTTCTTC.